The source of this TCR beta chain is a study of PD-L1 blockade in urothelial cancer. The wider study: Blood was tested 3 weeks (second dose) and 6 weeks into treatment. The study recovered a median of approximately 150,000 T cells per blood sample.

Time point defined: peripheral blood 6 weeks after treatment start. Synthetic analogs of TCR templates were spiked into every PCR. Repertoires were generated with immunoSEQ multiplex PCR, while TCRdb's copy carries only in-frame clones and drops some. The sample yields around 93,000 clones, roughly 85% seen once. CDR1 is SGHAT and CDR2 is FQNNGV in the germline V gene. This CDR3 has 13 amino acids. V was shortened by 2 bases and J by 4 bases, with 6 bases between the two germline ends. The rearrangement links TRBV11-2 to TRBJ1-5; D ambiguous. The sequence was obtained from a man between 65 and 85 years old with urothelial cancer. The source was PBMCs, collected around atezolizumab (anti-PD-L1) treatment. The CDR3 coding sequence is TGTGCCAGCAGCTTATCGGAGAATCAGCCCCAGCATTTT. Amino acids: CASSLSENQPQHF.